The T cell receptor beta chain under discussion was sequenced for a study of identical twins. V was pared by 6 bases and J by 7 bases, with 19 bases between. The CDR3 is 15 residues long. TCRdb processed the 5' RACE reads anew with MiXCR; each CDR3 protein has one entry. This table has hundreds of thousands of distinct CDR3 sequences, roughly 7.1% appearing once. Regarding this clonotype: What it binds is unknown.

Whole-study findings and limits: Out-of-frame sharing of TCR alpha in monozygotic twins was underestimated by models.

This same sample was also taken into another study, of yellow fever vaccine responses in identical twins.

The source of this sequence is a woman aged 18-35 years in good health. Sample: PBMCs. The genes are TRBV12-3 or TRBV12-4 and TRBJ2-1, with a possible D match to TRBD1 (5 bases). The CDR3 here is CASSPRWQGGNEQFF. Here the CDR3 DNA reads TGTGCCAGCAGCCCCCGGTGGCAGGGTGGGAATGAGCAGTTCTTC.